The present entry profiles one T cell receptor (beta chain) with its context. In the original processing: Quantification of nucleated cells was approximated via reference gene primer amplification. Method: immunoSEQ multiplex PCR; TCRdb's copy keeps in-frame clones and lacks some. V, J and clone size were drawn from that table, and D and trimming were deduced from the DNA. This sample carries about 360,000 clones, around 84% of them seen once, and the ten largest clones take about 3%. This entry belongs to a study of blood T cell repertoires in COVID-19. Study background: Sources were T cells, B-cell-depleted T cells, or PBMCs; the material itself was cDNA or gDNA.

Germline V gives CDR1 SGHAT, CDR2 FQNNGV. J was trimmed by 5 bases and V by 1 base; bases with no gene match: 10. CDR3 length: 16 amino acids. Sample: peripheral blood. The rearrangement joins TRBV11-2 to TRBJ2-5, with 7 bases matching TRBD1. The receptor's source is a human donor in a cohort sampled during active COVID-19. The CDR3 nucleotides read TGTGCCAGCAGCTTAGCCCCCTTCAAGACAGGGGAGACCCAGTACTTC. It codes for CASSLAPFKTGETQYF.